Given below is one T cell receptor beta chain in context. Its target is unknown. Germline V gives CDR1 LGHDT, CDR2 YNNKEL (reference sequence). The CDR3 covers 13 residues. The V end lost 4 bases, the J end lost 1 base, and 8 bases lay between the germline ends. The sample comes from a study of Ad26.COV2.S vaccination and SARS-CoV-2 variants. The study, taken as a whole, reports: Similar non-spike TCR breadth was seen in vaccine and placebo recipients.

Sequencing used immunoSEQ multiplex PCR; TCRdb keeps in-frame clones, though not all of them. This table has 350,000 to 500,000 clones, roughly 87% appearing once. Treatment indicated: some 20 received Ad26.COV2.S at low or high dose, single or two shots; 5 received placebo; per-sample allocation not given. It was on day 63 after the first vaccine or placebo injection that samples were taken. The sequencing here drew on peripheral blood, taken in a trial of Ad26.COV2.S vaccine versus placebo. The chain recombines TRBV3-1 (or the pseudogene TRBV3-2) with TRBJ2-7; the D gene is possibly TRBD2 (5 bases). This TCR was recovered from a person aged 18-65 years who received the Ad26.COV2.S COVID-19 vaccine or a placebo. CDR3 nucleotide sequence: TGTGCCAGCAGCCGCAGCGGTTCCTACGAGCAGTACGTC. As protein: CASSRSGSYEQYV.